The rows below give T cell receptor beta chains drawn from one sample of a study of CD8+ T cells in alopecia areata. This table comes from immunoSEQ multiplex PCR, and its TCRdb copy is limited to in-frame clones, with some not included. The data hold about 150,000 clones, with 80% to 90% observed a single time. The sequencing here drew on CD8+ T cells sorted from blood, taken at week 0. The receptors stem from a human donor with alopecia areata. CDR3s include the opening cysteine and the closing phenylalanine or tryptophan. A clone size is listed for some rows: how often the clone was seen (once, few, many), or a class if it is expanded.

medium-sized,TRBV29-1,TRBJ2-6,CSVESSGANVLTF
few,TRBV27,TRBJ2-3,CASSHTSGAADTQYF
.,TRBV9,TRBJ1-2,CASSVEGTGDGYTF
.,TRBV7-6,TRBJ2-3,CASSLEAGGGTDTQYF
.,TRBV19,TRBJ1-4,CASLWTGASEKLFF
.,TRBV6-5,TRBJ2-1,CASSYSMESEQFF
.,TRBV28,TRBJ2-2,CASSLETGELFF
.,TRBV5-1,TRBJ1-5,CASSWEGARGNQPQHF
once,TRBV25-1,TRBJ2-1,CASSEWGRTRYNEQFF
.,TRBV4-1,TRBJ2-1,CASSTSGSINEQFF
.,TRBV11-1,TRBJ2-1,CASSLALGQGYNEQFF
.,TRBV7-9,TRBJ2-7,CASSPGPNSGRVTYEQYF
.,TRBV29-1,TRBJ1-2,CSVTGNPVWGYTF
.,TRBV29-1,TRBJ2-1,CSVEEESSYNEQFF
.,TRBV18,TRBJ2-1,CASSPMSRDRGHNEQFF
once,TRBV7-2,TRBJ1-5,CASSSYGNQPQHF
.,TRBV4-1,TRBJ1-2,CASSQETRDRDVGYTF
.,TRBV13,TRBJ1-4,CASSLAGANEKLFF
few,TRBV29-1,TRBJ2-7,CSVEDTLYEQYF